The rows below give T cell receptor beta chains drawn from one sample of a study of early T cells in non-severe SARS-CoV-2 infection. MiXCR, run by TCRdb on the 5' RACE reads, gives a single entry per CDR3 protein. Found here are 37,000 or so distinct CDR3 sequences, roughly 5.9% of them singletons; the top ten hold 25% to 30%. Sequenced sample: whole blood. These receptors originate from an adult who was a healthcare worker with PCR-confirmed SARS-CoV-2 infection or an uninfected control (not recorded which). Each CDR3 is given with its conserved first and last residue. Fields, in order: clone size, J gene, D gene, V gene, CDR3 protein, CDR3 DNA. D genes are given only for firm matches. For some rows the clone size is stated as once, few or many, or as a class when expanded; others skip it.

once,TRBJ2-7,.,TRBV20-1,CSARRQIAYEQYF,TGCAGTGCTAGACGACAGATCGCCTACGAGCAGTACTTC
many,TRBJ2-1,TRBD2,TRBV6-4,CASSETSGSWNEQFF,TGTGCCAGCAGTGAGACTAGCGGGTCCTGGAATGAGCAGTTCTTC
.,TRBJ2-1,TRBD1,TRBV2,CASNDRGLSYNEQFF,TGTGCCAGCAATGACAGGGGGCTATCCTACAATGAGCAGTTCTTC
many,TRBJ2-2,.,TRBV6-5,CASSYGNIQNTGELFF,TGTGCCAGCAGTTACGGAAACATCCAGAACACCGGGGAGCTGTTTTTT
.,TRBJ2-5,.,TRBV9,CASSPDGEETQYF,TGTGCCAGCAGCCCAGACGGGGAGGAGACCCAGTACTTC
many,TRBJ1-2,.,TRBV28,CASRLGADYGYTF,TGTGCCAGCAGGTTGGGGGCGGACTATGGCTACACCTTC
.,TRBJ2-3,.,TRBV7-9,CASSSRGATDTQYF,TGTGCCAGCAGCTCCAGGGGGGCCACAGATACGCAGTATTTT
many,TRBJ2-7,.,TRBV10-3,CAIRTGDGGNEQYF,TGTGCCATCAGGACTGGGGACGGTGGAAACGAGCAGTACTTC
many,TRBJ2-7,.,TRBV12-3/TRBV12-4,CASTNRDTFYEQYF,TGTGCCAGCACCAACCGGGACACCTTCTACGAGCAGTACTTC
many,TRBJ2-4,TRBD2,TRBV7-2,CASSLAGTSGNIQYF,TGTGCCAGCAGCTTAGCCGGGACTAGCGGCAACATTCAGTACTTC
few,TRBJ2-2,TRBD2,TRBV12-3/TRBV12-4,CASTLGLDAGELFF,TGTGCCAGCACACTCGGACTAGACGCCGGGGAGCTGTTTTTT
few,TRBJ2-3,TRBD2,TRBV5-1,CASSLRTSGGADTQYF,TGCGCCAGCAGCTTAAGGACTAGCGGGGGGGCGGATACGCAGTATTTT
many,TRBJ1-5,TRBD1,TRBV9,CASSVTGGDQPQHF,TGTGCCAGCAGCGTGACAGGGGGCGATCAGCCCCAGCATTTT
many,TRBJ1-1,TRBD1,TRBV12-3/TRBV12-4,CASSLGDRGYTEAFF,TGTGCCAGCAGCCTAGGCGACAGGGGTTACACTGAAGCTTTCTTT
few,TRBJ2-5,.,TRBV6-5,CASRRRREQETQYF,TGTGCCAGCAGACGTCGGAGGGAACAAGAGACCCAGTACTTC
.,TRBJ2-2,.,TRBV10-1,CASSESRQTGELFF,TGCGCCAGCAGTGAGTCAAGGCAGACCGGGGAGCTGTTTTTT
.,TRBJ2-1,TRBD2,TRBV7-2,CASSKEGLGNNEQFF,TGTGCCAGCAGCAAAGAGGGACTAGGGAACAATGAGCAGTTCTTC